This TCR beta chain was retrieved from a study of blood T cell repertoires in COVID-19. Study context: Researchers got acute and convalescent COVID-19 samples from the United States, Italy and Spain.

Assay: immunoSEQ multiplex PCR; the TCRdb copy retains only in-frame clones and omits some. This table holds 110,000 to 150,000 clones, under 90% found once. The source is a human donor in a cohort sampled during active COVID-19. The sample consisted of peripheral blood.

CDR3 DNA sequence: TGTGCCAGCAGCCCCCTGACTAGCAAAGAGACCCAGTACTTC. It codes for CASSPLTSKETQYF. The chain carries TRBV9 and TRBJ2-5, with 7 bases identical to TRBD2. The CDR3 has 14 amino acids. In germline, CDR1 is SGDLS, CDR2 YYNGEE. Trimming cost V 4 bases and J 3 bases; bases outside gene matches: 6.